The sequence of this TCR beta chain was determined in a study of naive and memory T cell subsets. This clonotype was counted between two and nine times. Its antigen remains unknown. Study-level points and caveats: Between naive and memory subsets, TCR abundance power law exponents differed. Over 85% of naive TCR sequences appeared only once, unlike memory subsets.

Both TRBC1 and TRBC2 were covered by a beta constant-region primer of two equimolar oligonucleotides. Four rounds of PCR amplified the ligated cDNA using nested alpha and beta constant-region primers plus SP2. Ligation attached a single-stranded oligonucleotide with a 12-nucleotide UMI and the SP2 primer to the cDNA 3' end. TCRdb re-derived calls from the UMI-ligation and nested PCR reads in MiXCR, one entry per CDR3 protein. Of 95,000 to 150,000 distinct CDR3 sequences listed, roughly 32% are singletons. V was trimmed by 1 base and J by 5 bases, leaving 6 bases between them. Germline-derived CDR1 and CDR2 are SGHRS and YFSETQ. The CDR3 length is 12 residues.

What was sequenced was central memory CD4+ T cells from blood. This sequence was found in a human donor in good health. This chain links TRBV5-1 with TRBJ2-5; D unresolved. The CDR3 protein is CASSLNSETQYF. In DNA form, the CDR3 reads TGCGCCAGCAGCTTGAACTCTGAGACCCAGTACTTC.